This T cell receptor (beta chain) was recorded in a study of blood T cell repertoires in COVID-19. In the study overall: Sample material is recorded as cDNA or gDNA derived from T cells, B-cell-depleted T cells, or PBMCs.

Generated by immunoSEQ multiplex PCR, the TCRdb table keeps only in-frame clones and is missing some. The sample includes about 200,000 clones, 80% to 90% of them seen just once. Germline lookup yields CDR1 LGHDT and CDR2 YNNKEL (reference sequence). The CDR3 extends over 18 amino acids. The V gene end was trimmed by 4 bases and the J gene end by 2 bases; junction bases not matched to a gene: 10. The sample was peripheral blood. The V gene is TRBV3-1 (or the pseudogene TRBV3-2), the J gene TRBJ2-3; 12 bases map to TRBD2. This receptor was identified in a man aged 55 to 70 with acute or convalescent COVID-19. The CDR3 here is CASSLRRGLAGHTDTQYF. The CDR3 region has the DNA TGTGCCAGCAGCCTCCGCCGAGGACTAGCGGGGCACACAGATACGCAGTATTTT.